This TCR beta chain was recovered during a study of blood T cell repertoires in COVID-19 (dated by TCRdb to 2018 to 2021). For the wider study: Samples covering the acute and convalescent phases of COVID-19 were provided by collaborators in the United States, Italy and Spain. The prospective study material was composed of cDNA or gDNA derived from T cells, B-cell-depleted T cells, or PBMCs. Deeply sampled blood TCRbeta repertoires from subjects exposed to, actively infected with, or recovered from COVID-19 were included in the dataset. The repertoires were released in a freely available public database meant as a resource for research on the immune response to SARS-CoV-2. The samples were drawn from two sources: the first 160 participants of the ongoing ImmuneRACE study, and over 950 subjects contributed by 6 global collaborators. The sample metadata nearly always contained a de-identified subject ID, COVID-19 status, age in years and sex. Where available, HLA class I and class II types were taken from metadata supplied by the sample provider and were not determined by assay-based typing.

Overall study outcomes, separate from this receptor: The amount of clinical and demographic metadata varied by source and participant and was provided uncurated.

This clone was observed a single time. It has no known antigen specificity. Base qualities are not provided; no much larger clone lies one nucleotide away. The immunoSEQ Assay, a bias-controlled multiplex PCR, was used to amplify TCRbeta CDR3 regions from genomic DNA. The paper's processing steps were these. Nucleated cell counts per sample were estimated from amplification of reference gene primers within the assay. To quantify the absolute abundance of each unique TCRbeta CDR3 rearrangement, sequence reads were collapsed and filtered. Productive Simpson clonality was computed per sample as the square root of Simpson's diversity index over productive rearrangements. Imported from immuneACCESS, the table was reduced by TCRdb to in-frame sequences with V and J called. These copies leave out some clones; in studies compared against another copy, an unresolved V gene accounts for under half, and the cause of the remainder is not known. V, J and clone size are taken as reported in that table, and D and trimming were inferred from the DNA itself. The sample profile shows tens of thousands of clones; around 86% of them were found once. The ten largest clones take up 16% of the sample.

The CDR3, from cysteine to phenylalanine, totals 13 residues. The retained sequence is limited to the CDR3, 39 bases, with the frame set at the first base. The V and J ends are trimmed by 4 bases and 7 bases, leaving 13 bases between them. CDR1 and CDR2 are read off the germline V gene as MDHEN and SYDVKM. In Seattle, one collaborating source enrolled patients while the infection was active and tracked those patients longitudinally over the course of disease. Each collaborating institution followed its own protocols to collect whole blood in K2EDTA tubes. Collaborator samples were shipped for TCRbeta analysis as frozen whole blood, isolated PBMCs, or DNA extracted from either sample type.

This TCR was recovered from a man aged 40-55 years with COVID-19, enrolled during active disease. Here the chain combines TRBV28 and TRBJ1-2, with TRBD1 tentatively as D gene (5 bases match). Sequencing was performed on peripheral blood. The DNA sequence reads TGTGCCAGCAGTTGGGCGGGGGACGGTGGCTACACCTTC. Translation gives CASSWAGDGGYTF.